This TCR beta chain appears in the sequencing data of a study of blood T cells in healthy people across ages (dated by TCRdb to 2015 to 2017). About the study as a whole: In model experiments, template switching captured roughly one uniquely barcoded TCR beta cDNA molecule for every two T cells. Age-related changes in TCR beta repertoire diversity were measured in the study by deep sequencing normalized with unique cDNA molecular identifiers. The donors were divided into four age groups: young (average around 15 years), middle-aged (about 41), aged (around 67) and long-lived (roughly 82). To avoid experimental bias, donors of different ages were spread randomly across the sequencing lanes. Using the same blood draw, the study looked at two additional independent replicas of 1 million unique cDNA reads for two donors, one aged 18 to 30 and the other aged 80 or older. The research as a whole found: Estimates of total diversity based on one million sequenced T cells were considered lower bounds and underestimates. A strong correlation was found between observed TCR beta diversity and the percentage of naive T cells measured by flow cytometry. Because the CMV infection status of the donors was unknown, age-related changes in expanded clonotypes may potentially have been confounded. Observed TCR beta diversity per million T cells fell roughly linearly with age, and a significant reduction was already apparent by age about 43. Conclusive comparison of naive and antigen-experienced compartments was prevented by the profiling of bulk unsorted PBMCs. Compared with the aged group, the long-lived group had more naive CD4+ T cells, fewer expanded clones and increased TCR diversity, suggesting age selection.

The roughly 39 donors, aged about 6 to 100 years, were systemically healthy Caucasian individuals from Russia. Each donor gave 9 to 10 milliliters of peripheral blood, collected into EDTA-treated Vacutainer tubes. Ficoll-Paque density-gradient centrifugation was used to isolate PBMCs, with at least 6 million per sample. Trizol reagent was used to extract total RNA from the PBMCs, yielding at least 6 micrograms per sample. Naive CD45RAhigh/CD27high T cell percentages were measured by flow cytometry on a PBMC aliquot from every donor. This clonotype was observed a handful of times. This clone's antigen is unknown. Base-call qualities are not available, and no considerably larger clone is one nucleotide away. The protocol used for the library was 5' RACE. Sequenced on an Illumina HiSeq 2500. A second PCR of roughly 6 to 11 cycles was run with a J-beta primer mix and a sample-barcoded 5' primer. A template-switch 5' adaptor carrying 12 random nucleotides introduced a unique molecular identifier onto each TCR beta cDNA molecule. Each sample yielded at least 3 million CDR3-containing paired-end reads. First-strand cDNA synthesis was performed from all RNA using the Mint cDNA synthesis kit, with priming by a TRBC-specific oligonucleotide. All cDNA was treated with uracil-DNA glycosylase and then went through a first 18-cycle PCR with the universal primers M1SS and BC2_uni_R. Regarding the original processing steps: Each sample was normalized by randomly selecting 1 million high-quality reads, each carrying a distinct molecular identifier. Instead of being binned into consensus sequences, reads with shared molecular identifiers were discarded. MiTCR, with a Q25 quality threshold and the strictest error-elimination algorithm, was used for CDR3 identification, clonotype clustering and error correction. A nonparametric unseen species model with Euler transformation was used to estimate lower-bound total TCR beta diversity. TCRdb trimmed the raw reads at Q25, called clones with MiXCR and kept productive beta chains. Entries that share a CDR3 protein sequence are merged under the most common genes and DNA. The V and J calls were determined by TCRdb, not by the authors. This sample gives 1.6 million or so distinct CDR3 sequences in total; roughly 32% of them show up just once. The top ten clonotypes cover 11% of the sample.

Spanning cysteine to phenylalanine, the CDR3 consists of 16 amino acids. The kept DNA is CDR3 alone, 48 bases in frame from the first base. V is reduced by 1 base and J by 3 bases, leaving a spacing of 13 bases between them. For CDR1 and CDR2, the germline V gene lists MGHRA and YSYEKL. The sample was blood. This receptor was obtained from a woman aged 25-40 years in good health. The V and J segments used are TRBV4-1 and TRBJ2-1; the D gene is tentatively TRBD1 or TRBD2, each matching 5 bases. The CDR3 region reads CASSQGGAIFYNEQFF. The bases read TGCGCCAGCAGCCAAGGAGGGGCGATCTTCTACAATGAGCAGTTCTTC.